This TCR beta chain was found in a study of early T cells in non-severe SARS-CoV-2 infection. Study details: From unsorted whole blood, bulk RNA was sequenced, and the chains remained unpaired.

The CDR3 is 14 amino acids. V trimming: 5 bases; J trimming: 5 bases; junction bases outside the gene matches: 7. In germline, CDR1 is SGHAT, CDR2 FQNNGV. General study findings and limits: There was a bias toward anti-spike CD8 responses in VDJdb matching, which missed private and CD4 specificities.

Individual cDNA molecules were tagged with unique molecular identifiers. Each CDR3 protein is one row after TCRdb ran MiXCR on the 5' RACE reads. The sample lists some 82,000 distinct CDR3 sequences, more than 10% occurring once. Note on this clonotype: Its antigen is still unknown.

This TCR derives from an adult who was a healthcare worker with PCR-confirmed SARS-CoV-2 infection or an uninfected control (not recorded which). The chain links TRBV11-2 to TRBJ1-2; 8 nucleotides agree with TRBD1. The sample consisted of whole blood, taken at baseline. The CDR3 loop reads CASSPGQGWYGYTF. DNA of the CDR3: TGTGCCAGCAGCCCCGGACAGGGTTGGTATGGCTACACCTTC.